This TCR beta chain was captured in a study of blood T cell repertoires in COVID-19. Study-level background: The United States, Italy and Spain provided the acute and convalescent COVID-19 samples.

Looked up from germline, CDR1 is SGHRS and CDR2 is YFSETQ. Trimming took 4 bases from V and 4 from J, leaving 15 bases between them. This CDR3 is built from 15 residues. This table comes from immunoSEQ multiplex PCR, and its TCRdb copy is limited to in-frame clones, with some not included. The table lists about 480,000 clones, roughly nine tenths of them singletons. This receptor was identified in a woman aged 55-69 years who had recovered from COVID-19. The V call is TRBV5-1, the J call TRBJ2-1, with a tentative D call TRBD2 (6 bases). The sequenced sample consisted of PBMCs or T cells enriched from blood (not recorded which). CDR3 nucleotides: TGCGCCAGCAGCACCGGTCGGGGGATTTACAATGAGCAGTTCTTC. It specifies CASSTGRGIYNEQFF.